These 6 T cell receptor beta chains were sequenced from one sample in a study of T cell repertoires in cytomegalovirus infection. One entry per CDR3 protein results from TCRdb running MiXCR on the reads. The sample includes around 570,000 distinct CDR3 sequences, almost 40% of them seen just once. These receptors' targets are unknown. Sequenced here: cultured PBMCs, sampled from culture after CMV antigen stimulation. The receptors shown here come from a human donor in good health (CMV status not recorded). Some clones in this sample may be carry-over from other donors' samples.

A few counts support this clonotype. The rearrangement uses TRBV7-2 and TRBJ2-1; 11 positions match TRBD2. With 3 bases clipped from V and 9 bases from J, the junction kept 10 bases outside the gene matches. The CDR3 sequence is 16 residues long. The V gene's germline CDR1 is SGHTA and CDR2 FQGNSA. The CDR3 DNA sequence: TGTGCCAGCAGCTTCGCTGCTAGCGGGGGGATCGGTGAGCAGTTCTTC. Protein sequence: CASSFAASGGIGEQFF. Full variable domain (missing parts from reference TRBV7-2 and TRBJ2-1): GAGVSQSPSNKVTEKGKDVELRCDPISGHTALYWYRQSLGQGLEFLIYFQGNSAPDKSGLPSDRFSAERTGGSVSTLTIQRTQQEDSAVYLCASSFAASGGIGEQFFGPGTRLTVL.

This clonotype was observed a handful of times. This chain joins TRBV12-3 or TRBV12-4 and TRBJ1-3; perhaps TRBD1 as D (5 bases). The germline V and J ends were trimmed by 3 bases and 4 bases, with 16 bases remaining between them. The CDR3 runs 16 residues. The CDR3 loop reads CASSFLRGSEGNTIYF. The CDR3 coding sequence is TGTGCCAGCAGTTTTTTACGGGGGAGTGAAGGAAACACCATATATTTT.

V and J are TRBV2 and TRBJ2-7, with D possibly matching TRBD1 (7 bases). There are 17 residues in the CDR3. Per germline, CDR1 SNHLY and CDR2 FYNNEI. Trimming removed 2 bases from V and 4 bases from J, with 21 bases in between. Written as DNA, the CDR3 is TGTGCCAGCAGTGAATCCGGAGGAGGGACAGCAAGATACGAGCAGTACTTC. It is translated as CASSESGGGTARYEQYF.

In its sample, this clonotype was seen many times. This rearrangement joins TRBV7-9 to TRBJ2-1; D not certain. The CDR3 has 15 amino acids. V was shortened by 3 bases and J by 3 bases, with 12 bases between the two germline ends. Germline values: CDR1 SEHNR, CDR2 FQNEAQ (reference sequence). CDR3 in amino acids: CASSFVDGYYNEQFF. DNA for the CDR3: TGTGCCAGCAGCTTCGTTGATGGGTACTACAATGAGCAGTTCTTC.

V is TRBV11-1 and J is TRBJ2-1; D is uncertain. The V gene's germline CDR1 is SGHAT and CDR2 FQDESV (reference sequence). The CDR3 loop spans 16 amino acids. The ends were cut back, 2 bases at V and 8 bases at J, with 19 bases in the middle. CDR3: CASSLTPLFNLDEQFF. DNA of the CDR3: TGTGCCAGCAGCTTAACTCCGCTTTTTAATCTCGATGAGCAGTTCTTC.

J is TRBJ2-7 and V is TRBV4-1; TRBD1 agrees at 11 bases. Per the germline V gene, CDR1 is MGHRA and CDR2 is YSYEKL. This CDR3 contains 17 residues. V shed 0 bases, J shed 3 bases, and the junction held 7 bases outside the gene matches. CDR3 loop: CASSQDGGTGGYYEQYF. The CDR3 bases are TGCGCCAGCAGCCAAGATGGGGGGACAGGGGGGTACTACGAGCAGTACTTC.